The clone carrying this T cell receptor (beta chain) has a count of ten or more. Its antigen is not identified. Germline V gene lookup returns CDR1 MNHEY and CDR2 SMNVEV (reference sequence). The CDR3 has 15 amino acids. The ends were cut back, 6 bases at V and 3 bases at J, with 15 bases in the middle. This specimen belongs to a study of early T cells in non-severe SARS-CoV-2 infection. Across the whole study: Sequencing of unsorted whole blood was done on bulk RNA, leaving chains unpaired.

Study-wide results and limits: VDJdb-based matching was biased toward anti-spike CD8 responses and missed private and CD4 specificities.

Attached unique molecular identifiers marked individual cDNA molecules. Via MiXCR, TCRdb re-called the 5' RACE reads, giving one row per CDR3 protein. The sample lists over 50,000 distinct CDR3 sequences; approximately 8% were seen once. The gene calls are TRBV27 and TRBJ1-5; D is ambiguous. The sequenced sample consisted of whole blood. The TCR comes from an adult who was a healthcare worker with PCR-confirmed SARS-CoV-2 infection or an uninfected control (not recorded which). CDR3 bases: TGTGCCAGCAGCACATCGACGGAAATCAATCAGCCCCAGCATTTT. Encoded protein: CASSTSTEINQPQHF.